A selection of T cell receptor beta chains follows, all from one sample in a study of T cells after yellow fever vaccination. TCRdb recomputed calls from the 5' RACE reads with MiXCR, one row per CDR3 protein. The sample lists tens of thousands of distinct CDR3 sequences, around 7.3% occurring once. This specimen was CD8+ T cells sorted from PBMCs, taken on the day of the yellow fever booster vaccination. The receptors were sampled from a man aged 30-40 years who received the YFV17D yellow fever vaccine. Both conserved end residues are part of each CDR3.

>TRBJ2-5|TRBV7-2
CASSPTGNKETQYF
>TRBJ1-1|TRBV20-1
CSARDKTGRTEAFF
>TRBJ2-3|TRBV11-1
CASDEPNREILAIDTQYF
>TRBJ2-5|TRBV11-2
CASSLFPAEGQETQYF
>TRBJ2-2|TRBV7-9
CASSLAYGGELFF
>TRBJ2-3|TRBV12-3/TRBV12-4
CASRNGADTQYF
>TRBJ2-5|TRBV7-2
CASSLEGTTGDQYF
>TRBJ2-2|TRBV15
CATSREGAFNTGELFF
>TRBJ2-2|TRBV18
CASSPGTGELFF
>TRBJ2-2|TRBV4-1
CASSQLPPLNTGELFF
>TRBJ2-7|TRBV20-1
CSAGGGGSSYEQYF
>TRBJ2-1|TRBV15
CATSRDIDLAEHNEQFF
>TRBJ2-7|TRBV5-1
CASSLATSNNEQYF
>TRBJ2-7|TRBV6-5
CASTPSREGREQYF
>TRBJ2-4|TRBV25-1
CASSVEVGGSGGLAKNIQYF
>TRBJ2-5|TRBV7-9
CASSSETGSPETQYF
>TRBJ2-3|TRBV12-3/TRBV12-4
CASSISPRGLGADTQYF
>TRBJ2-1|TRBV6-1
CASSGLAASSYNEQFF
>TRBJ1-1|TRBV3-1
CASASEGYTEAFF
>TRBJ2-3|TRBV25-1
CASSEPGDIPTDTQYF
>TRBJ1-1|TRBV29-1
CSVFAGSSTEAFF
>TRBJ2-1|TRBV7-9
CASGTGTSNNEQFF
>TRBJ2-7|TRBV11-2
CASSLEVGAPYEQYF
>TRBJ2-5|TRBV28
CASRPGAGETQYF
>TRBJ2-7|TRBV5-1
CASSPIGREVYEQYF
>TRBJ2-2|TRBV27
CARVQGLAGVFSRNTGELFF
>TRBJ2-7|TRBV25-1
CASSEYLGRNEQYF
>TRBJ2-2|TRBV9
CASSVVGTPQLLNTGELFF
>TRBJ2-7|TRBV30
CAWSGDSPYEQYF
>TRBJ2-1|TRBV9
CASSALDSDEQFF
>TRBJ2-1|TRBV27
CASVDFYNEQFF
>TRBJ2-5|TRBV4-3
CASSPGRGGSETQYF
>TRBJ2-4|TRBV11-2
CASSPEGASGSLAKNIQYF
>TRBJ2-7|TRBV6-5
CASSYGSVYEQYF
>TRBJ2-1|TRBV5-6
CASSVPVSSYNEQFF
>TRBJ2-1|TRBV12-3/TRBV12-4
CASKVLAGYNEQFF
>TRBJ2-5|TRBV7-8
CASSSYRDQETQYF